Listed below are T cell receptor beta chains from one sample, sequenced in a study of Ad26.COV2.S vaccination and SARS-CoV-2 variants. TCRdb keeps only in-frame clones here, not all; method: immunoSEQ multiplex PCR. The sample lists almost 400,000 clones, about 89% occurring once. The source material was peripheral blood, sampled in a trial of Ad26.COV2.S vaccine versus placebo. The receptors were gathered from a person aged 18-60 years who received the Ad26.COV2.S COVID-19 vaccine or a placebo. The CDR3 runs from the conserved cysteine through the conserved F or W. The D gene is left open where the match is weak. Where a row states a size, it is once, few, many or the class of an expanded clone; other rows omit it.

TRBV24-1	TRBJ2-1	TRBD2	NA	CATSDLPGLGGYNEQFF	TGTGCCACCAGTGATTTGCCGGGACTAGGGGGATACAATGAGCAGTTCTTC
TRBV21-1	TRBJ2-5	NA	NA	CASSTRGKTKPQETQYF	TGTGCCAGCAGCACGCGGGGGAAGACAAAGCCTCAAGAGACCCAGTACTTC
TRBV28	TRBJ2-3	TRBD2	NA	CASSSPSWDSGITDTQYF	TGTGCCAGCAGCTCCCCGTCTTGGGATAGCGGGATCACAGATACGCAGTATTTT
TRBV19	TRBJ2-1	TRBD2	NA	CASSRGAYNEQFF	TGTGCCAGTAGCCGGGGGGCCTACAATGAGCAGTTCTTC
TRBV28	TRBJ2-1	TRBD2	NA	CASKGYSGTSYNEQFF	TGTGCCAGCAAAGGATATAGCGGGACCTCCTACAATGAGCAGTTCTTC
TRBV30	TRBJ2-1	NA	NA	CAWSGTSHNEQFF	TGTGCCTGGTCCGGGACGAGCCACAATGAGCAGTTCTTC
TRBV6-5	TRBJ2-2	NA	NA	CASRPLGNTGELFF	TGTGCCAGCAGACCACTAGGGAACACCGGGGAGCTGTTTTTT
TRBV23-1	TRBJ2-4	NA	NA	CASSQPVPLLAKNIQYF	TGCGCCAGCAGTCAACCCGTTCCATTACTAGCCAAAAACATTCAGTACTTC
TRBV7-2	TRBJ1-6	NA	NA	CASSRLHDNSPLHF	TGTGCCAGCAGCAGGTTGCATGATAATTCACCCCTCCACTTT
TRBV7-9	TRBJ1-1	NA	NA	CASSLAGTRETTEAFF	TGTGCCAGCAGCTTAGCGGGGACCAGGGAGACCACTGAAGCTTTCTTT
TRBV6-1	TRBJ1-3	NA	once	CASSEGLRNTIYF	TGTGCCAGCAGTGAAGGACTGAGAAACACCATATATTTT
TRBV7-3	TRBJ2-5	TRBD2	NA	CASSLTGTSGQETQYF	TGTGCCAGCAGCTTAACCGGGACTAGCGGCCAAGAGACCCAGTACTTC
TRBV28	TRBJ2-7	NA	NA	CASSLMTSSSYEQYF	TGTGCCAGCAGTTTAATGACTAGTTCCTCCTACGAGCAGTACTTC
TRBV4-1	TRBJ2-7	TRBD2	NA	CASSQWGLAGVHEQYF	TGCGCCAGCAGCCAATGGGGACTAGCGGGAGTCCACGAGCAGTACTTC
TRBV4-1	TRBJ1-5	NA	NA	CASSQVGPLQAQHF	TGCGCCAGCAGCCAGGTGGGTCCTCTCCAGGCCCAGCATTTT
TRBV28	TRBJ2-3	NA	NA	CASSLGSTDTQYF	TGTGCCAGCAGTTTGGGCAGCACAGATACGCAGTATTTT
TRBV7-2	TRBJ2-7	NA	NA	CASSGEEGAYEQYF	TGTGCCAGCAGCGGAGAAGAAGGAGCCTACGAGCAGTACTTC
TRBV28	TRBJ1-5	TRBD1	NA	CASSKQGAGVQPQHF	TGTGCCAGCAGTAAGCAGGGGGCAGGGGTTCAGCCCCAGCATTTT
TRBV28	TRBJ2-5	NA	NA	CASSLSFQETQYF	TGTGCCAGCAGTTTGAGCTTCCAAGAGACCCAGTACTTC
TRBV5-4	TRBJ2-2	NA	NA	CASSPGGAKAGELFF	TGTGCCAGCAGCCCTGGGGGAGCGAAGGCCGGGGAGCTGTTTTTT
TRBV5-1	TRBJ1-6	NA	NA	CASSLDWGTYNSPLHF	TGCGCCAGCAGCTTGGACTGGGGCACCTATAATTCACCCCTCCACTTT
TRBV14	TRBJ2-2	NA	NA	CASSQVVTGELFF	TGTGCCAGCAGCCAAGTGGTCACCGGGGAGCTGTTTTTT
TRBV24-1	TRBJ2-1	TRBD2	NA	CATSDPSSGRGYNEQFF	TGTGCCACCAGTGACCCCTCTAGCGGGAGAGGCTACAATGAGCAGTTCTTC
TRBV5-1	TRBJ2-3	TRBD2	NA	CASSSPGTSGRQDTQYF	TGCGCCAGCAGCTCCCCGGGGACTAGCGGGAGGCAAGATACGCAGTATTTT
TRBV7-8	TRBJ2-1	NA	NA	CASSLAGDNEQFF	TGTGCCAGCAGCTTAGCAGGGGACAATGAGCAGTTCTTC
TRBV5-8	TRBJ1-5	NA	NA	CASSLVSGNQPQHF	TGTGCCAGCAGCTTGGTGTCAGGGAATCAGCCCCAGCATTTT
TRBV28	TRBJ1-2	NA	NA	CASSLGGAVFF	TGTGCCAGCAGTTTAGGAGGGGCCGTTTTCTTC
TRBV29-1	TRBJ2-7	TRBD1	NA	CSVEAGTGAIEQYF	TGCAGCGTAGAAGCCGGGACAGGGGCGATCGAGCAGTACTTC
TRBV19	TRBJ1-4	TRBD1	NA	CASNRGWGEKLFF	TGTGCCAGTAACAGGGGTTGGGGTGAAAAACTGTTTTTT
TRBV30	TRBJ1-4	TRBD1	NA	CAWSPLGQGPSTNEKLFF	TGTGCCTGGAGTCCGCTGGGACAGGGACCCTCAACTAATGAAAAACTGTTTTTT
TRBV5-1	TRBJ2-3	NA	NA	CASSLGQGSTDTQYF	TGCGCCAGCAGCTTGGGGCAGGGAAGCACAGATACGCAGTATTTT
TRBV7-6	TRBJ1-4	TRBD1	NA	CASSLGGGVGEKLFF	TGTGCCAGCAGCTTAGGAGGGGGCGTGGGTGAAAAACTGTTTTTT
TRBV7-8	TRBJ2-7	TRBD1	once	CASSWGQLYEQYF	TGTGCCAGCAGCTGGGGACAGCTCTACGAGCAGTACTTC
TRBV18	TRBJ1-5	NA	NA	CASSPVPGEYSNQPQHF	TGTGCCAGCTCACCAGTCCCCGGCGAATATAGCAATCAGCCCCAGCATTTT
TRBV6-5	TRBJ2-5	NA	NA	CASSLGAETQYF	TGTGCCAGCAGTCTCGGGGCAGAGACCCAGTACTTC
TRBV14	TRBJ2-1	TRBD2	NA	CASSQLAGGDNEQFF	TGTGCCAGCAGCCAATTAGCGGGAGGTGACAATGAGCAGTTCTTC
TRBV11-3	TRBJ2-2	NA	NA	CASSPHTGELFF	TGTGCCAGCAGCCCGCACACCGGGGAGCTGTTTTTT
TRBV19	TRBJ2-7	TRBD1	once	CASTPTGATPYEQYF	TGTGCCAGTACCCCGACAGGGGCCACCCCCTACGAGCAGTACTTC
TRBV11-2	TRBJ2-7	TRBD2	NA	CASRPSGNQEQYF	TGTGCCAGCAGACCTAGCGGGAACCAGGAGCAGTACTTC
TRBV19	TRBJ1-1	TRBD1	few	CASSTGEGTEAFF	TGTGCCAGTAGCACAGGGGAGGGGACTGAAGCTTTCTTT
TRBV5-4	TRBJ2-1	TRBD2	few	CASSPGTSGYNEQFF	TGTGCCAGCAGCCCCGGGACTAGCGGTTACAATGAGCAGTTCTTC
TRBV25-1	TRBJ2-1	NA	NA	CASSEPGGFLGNEQFF	TGTGCCAGCAGTGAACCCGGAGGGTTCTTAGGCAATGAGCAGTTCTTC